This T cell receptor (beta chain) originates from a study of CXCR3-negative and CXCR3-positive naive CD8 T cells. To note about this clonotype: The target antigen is unknown.

Germline V lookup: CDR1 LNHDA, CDR2 SQIVND (reference sequence). CDR3 length: 19 amino acids. In preparing the TRB cDNA libraries, 5' RACE with UMI labels was used. From its re-call of the 5' RACE reads, TCRdb lists each CDR3 protein once, without DNA. Reported are about 5,800 distinct CDR3 sequences; the ten largest clones contain roughly 2.4%. Those CD8+ T cells considered naive were CD45RO-CCR7+CD27+CD95-. Findings and caveats of the study: Naive CXCR3-positive cells had TRB CDR3s more hydrophobic than those of CXCR3-negative naive cells. Diversity in memory CD8+ cells fell much lower than the comparably high levels seen in both naive subsets.

The sample was naive CXCR3+ CD8+ T cells from blood. The subset here: CD45RO-CCR7+CD27+CD95- naive CD8+ T cells expressing CXCR3 (TNR3+). This rearrangement joins TRBV19 to TRBJ2-7; TCRdb selects TRBD2, and the lack of DNA leaves this call unchecked. The TCR originated in a human donor in good health. Some clones in this sample may be carry-over from other donors' samples. CDR3 amino acids: CASSIRLAGGTRFSYEQYF.